What follows describes a single TCR beta chain. Its antigen is undetermined. Data came from immunoSEQ multiplex PCR; TCRdb stores just in-frame clones and leaves some out. The repertoire includes some 6,400 clones, 72% of them detected once, and around 38% sits in the top ten. These data belong to a study of somatic mutations in cytotoxic T cells in rheumatoid arthritis. Findings and limits, study-wide: Over 20% of CD8+ cells belonged to the largest CD8+ clone in about an eighth of the roughly 60 patients.

This receptor was obtained from a woman between 50 and 59 years old in good health. The specimen was CD8+ T cells sorted from blood.

The CDR3 protein is CASSTDSNYGYTF. The CDR3 DNA reads TGTGCCAGCAGCACGGACAGTAACTATGGCTACACCTTC. V and J are TRBV2 and TRBJ1-2; a weak D match, TRBD1 (6 bases). Germline CDR1 SNHLY, CDR2 FYNNEI. Trimming cost V 6 bases and J 1 base, with 9 bases left between them. This CDR3 is 13 amino acids long.